This TCR beta chain is drawn from a study of graft-versus-host responses after intestinal transplantation. Study details: Recipients received multivisceral, liver-intestinal, or isolated intestinal transplants.

Findings of the study overall: Individuals who had graft-donor T cell macrochimerism had allografts that showed high graft-versus-host to host-versus-graft clonal ratios.

Data came from immunoSEQ multiplex PCR; TCRdb stores just in-frame clones and leaves some out. The sample has 65,000 to 90,000 clones; just under 95% are singletons. Turning to this clone: Its matching antigen is unknown.

CDR3 length: 16 residues. Germline CDR1 SGDLS, CDR2 YYNGEE. V lost 4 bases, J lost 1 base, and 3 bases stayed unmatched. The receptor comes from a human donor who was the organ donor for an intestinal transplant. The V gene is TRBV9, the J gene TRBJ2-3; 13 nucleotides agree with TRBD2. This specimen was unstimulated CD8+ T cells sorted from spleen or lymph node cells, taken before transplant. The CDR3 sequence is CASSPGTSGGTDTQYF. The CDR3 DNA reads TGTGCCAGCAGCCCCGGGACTAGCGGGGGCACAGATACGCAGTATTTT.